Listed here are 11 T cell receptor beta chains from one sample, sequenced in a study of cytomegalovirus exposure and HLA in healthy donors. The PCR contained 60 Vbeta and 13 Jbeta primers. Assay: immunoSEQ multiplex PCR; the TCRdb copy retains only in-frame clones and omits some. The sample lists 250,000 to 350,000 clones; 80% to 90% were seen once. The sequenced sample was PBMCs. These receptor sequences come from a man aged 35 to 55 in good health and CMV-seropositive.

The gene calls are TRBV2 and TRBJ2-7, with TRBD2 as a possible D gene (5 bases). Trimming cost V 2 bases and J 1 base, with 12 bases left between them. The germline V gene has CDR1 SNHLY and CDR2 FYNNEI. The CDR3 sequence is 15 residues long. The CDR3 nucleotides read TGTGCCAGCAGTGAAAGGACTGGGGTTTCCTACGAGCAGTACTTC. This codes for CASSERTGVSYEQYF.

This CDR3 is CSVEADRATQYF. CDR3 DNA: TGCAGCGTTGAAGCGGACAGGGCGACCCAGTACTTC. V and J are TRBV29-1 and TRBJ2-5, with TRBD1 matching over 8 bases. CDR3 length equals 12 residues. V lost 1 base, J lost 7 bases, and 2 bases stayed unmatched. CDR1 and CDR2 (germline): SQVTM, ANQGSEA.

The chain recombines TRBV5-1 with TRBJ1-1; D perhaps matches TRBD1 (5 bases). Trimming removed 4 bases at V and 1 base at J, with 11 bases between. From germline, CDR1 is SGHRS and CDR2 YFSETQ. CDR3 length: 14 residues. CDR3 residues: CASSPGLSNTEAFF. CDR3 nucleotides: TGCGCCAGCAGCCCGGGACTTTCGAACACTGAAGCTTTCTTT.

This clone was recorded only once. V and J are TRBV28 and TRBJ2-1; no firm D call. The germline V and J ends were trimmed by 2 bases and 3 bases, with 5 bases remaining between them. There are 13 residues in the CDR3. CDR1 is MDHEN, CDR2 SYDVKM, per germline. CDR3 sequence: CASSLPLYNEQFF. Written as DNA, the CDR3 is TGTGCCAGCAGTTTACCCCTCTACAATGAGCAGTTCTTC.

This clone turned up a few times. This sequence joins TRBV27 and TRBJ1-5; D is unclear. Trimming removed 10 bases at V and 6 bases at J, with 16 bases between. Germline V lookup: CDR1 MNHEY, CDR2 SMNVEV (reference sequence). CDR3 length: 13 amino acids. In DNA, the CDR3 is TGTGCCATCGGCCGTGACATGTCTCAGCCCCAGCATTTT. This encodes CAIGRDMSQPQHF.

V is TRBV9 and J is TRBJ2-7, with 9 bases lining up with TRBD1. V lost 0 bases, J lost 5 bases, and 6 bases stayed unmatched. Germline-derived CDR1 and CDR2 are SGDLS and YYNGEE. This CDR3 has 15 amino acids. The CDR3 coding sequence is TGTGCCAGCAGCGTAGGAACAGGGGGCCTCCACGAGCAGTACTTC. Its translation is CASSVGTGGLHEQYF.

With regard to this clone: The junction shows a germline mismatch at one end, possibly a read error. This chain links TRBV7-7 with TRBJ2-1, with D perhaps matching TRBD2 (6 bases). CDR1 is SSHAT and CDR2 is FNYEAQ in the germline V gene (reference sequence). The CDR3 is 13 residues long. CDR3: CASSPAGYNEQFF. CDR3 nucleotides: TGTGCTAGCAGCCCTGCGGGGTACAATGAGCAGTTCTTC.

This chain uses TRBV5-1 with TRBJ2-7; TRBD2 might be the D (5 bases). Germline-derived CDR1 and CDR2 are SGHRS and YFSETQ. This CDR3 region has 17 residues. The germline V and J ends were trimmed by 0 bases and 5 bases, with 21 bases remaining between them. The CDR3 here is CASSLGTLRASGNEQYF. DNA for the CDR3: TGCGCCAGCAGCTTGGGAACGTTGAGGGCCAGCGGCAACGAGCAGTACTTC.

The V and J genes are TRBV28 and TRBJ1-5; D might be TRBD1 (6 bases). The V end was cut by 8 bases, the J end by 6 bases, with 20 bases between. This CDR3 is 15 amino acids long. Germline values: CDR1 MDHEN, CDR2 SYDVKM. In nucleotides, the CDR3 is TGTGCCAGCCGTCCCCCACGGGGGGGCAGTCAGCCCCAGCATTTT. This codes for CASRPPRGGSQPQHF.

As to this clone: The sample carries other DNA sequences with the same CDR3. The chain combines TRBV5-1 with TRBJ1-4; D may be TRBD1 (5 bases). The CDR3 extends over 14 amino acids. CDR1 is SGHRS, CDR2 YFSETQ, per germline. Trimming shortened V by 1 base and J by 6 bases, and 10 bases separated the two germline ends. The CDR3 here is CASSLSLGDEKLFF. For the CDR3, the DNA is TGCGCCAGCAGCTTGAGTCTAGGGGATGAAAAACTGTTTTTT.

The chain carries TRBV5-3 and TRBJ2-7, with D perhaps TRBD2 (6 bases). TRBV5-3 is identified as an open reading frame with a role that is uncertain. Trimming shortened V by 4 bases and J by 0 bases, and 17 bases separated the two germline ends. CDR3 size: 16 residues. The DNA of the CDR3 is TGTGCCAGAAGCATTCTGGCTCGGGGGAACTCCTACGAGCAGTACTTC. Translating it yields CARSILARGNSYEQYF.